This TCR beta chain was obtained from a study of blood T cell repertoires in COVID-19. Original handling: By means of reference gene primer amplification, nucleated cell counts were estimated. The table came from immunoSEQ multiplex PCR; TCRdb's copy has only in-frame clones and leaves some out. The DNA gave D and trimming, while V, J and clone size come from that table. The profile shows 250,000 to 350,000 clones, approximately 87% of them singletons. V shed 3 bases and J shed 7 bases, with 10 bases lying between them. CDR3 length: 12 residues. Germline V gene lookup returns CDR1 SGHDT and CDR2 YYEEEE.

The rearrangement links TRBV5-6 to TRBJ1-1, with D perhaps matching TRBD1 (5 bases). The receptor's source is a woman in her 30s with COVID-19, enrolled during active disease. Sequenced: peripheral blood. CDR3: CASSSLGGEAFF. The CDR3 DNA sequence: TGTGCCAGCAGCTCCCTGGGGGGTGAAGCTTTCTTT.